This TCR beta chain was identified in a study of OX40 agonist ivuxolimab in advanced cancers. Sequenced by immunoSEQ multiplex PCR; TCRdb stores in-frame clones only, minus some. This sample has 70,000 to 80,000 clones, with about 89% found just once. The CDR3 runs 16 residues. Germline V gives CDR1 WNHNN, CDR2 SYGVQD (reference sequence). V lost 0 bases and J 1 base, leaving 9 bases between the germline ends. This sequence was found in an adult with an advanced solid tumor such as melanoma, head and neck, liver or kidney cancer. This specimen consisted of CD4+ or CD8+ T cells sorted from blood, obtained in a trial of the OX40 agonist ivuxolimab. The V call is TRBV10-1, the J call TRBJ2-2, with D unclear. The DNA of the CDR3 is TGCGCCAGCAGTGAGTCGAGGACCATGAACACCGGGGAGCTGTTTTTT. It encodes CASSESRTMNTGELFF.